The 32 T cell receptor beta chains reported below all come from one sample, sequenced in a study of memory CD4+ T cells and cytomegalovirus serostatus. Single viable CD3+CD4+CD8-CD45RO+ cells were sorted as the memory CD4+ T cells. Clones were read by immunoSEQ multiplex PCR, and TCRdb kept only the in-frame ones, dropping some. The top ten hold approximately 1.4% of the sample, which has 40,000 to 55,000 clones, 65% to 80% seen once. Input material: memory CD4+ T cells from blood. These receptors all stem from an adult in good health and CMV-seropositive.

The chain links TRBV7-2 to TRBJ2-3; D unclear. The length of the CDR3 is 12 residues. Germline V gene lookup returns CDR1 SGHTA and CDR2 FQGNSA. V lost 3 bases and J 3 bases, leaving 4 bases between the germline ends. The CDR3 DNA sequence: TGTGCCAGCAGCTTCGGGACAGATACGCAGTATTTT. It specifies CASSFGTDTQYF.

The chain employs TRBV14 and TRBJ1-1; 7 bases line up with TRBD1. CDR1 SGHDN and CDR2 FVKESK come from the germline V gene. Trimming took 0 bases from V and 1 from J; bases not matched to a gene: 2. There are 15 residues in the CDR3. The DNA for the CDR3 is TGTGCCAGCAGCCAAGAGGGACAGTCGAACACTGAAGCTTTCTTT. Translation gives CASSQEGQSNTEAFF.

The rearrangement joins TRBV14 to TRBJ2-1; D might be TRBD2 (6 bases). CDR1 is SGHDN and CDR2 is FVKESK in the germline V gene. V was pared by 1 base and J by 1 base, with 8 bases between. The CDR3 runs 15 residues. The CDR3 loop is CASSQGAGSYNEQFF. The CDR3 DNA reads as TGTGCCAGCAGCCAAGGGGCGGGATCCTACAATGAGCAGTTCTTC.

This chain connects TRBV28 to TRBJ1-4; D ambiguous. Deletions cut 3 bases from V and 7 bases from J, with 18 bases between. This CDR3 contains 16 residues. CDR1 is MDHEN and CDR2 is SYDVKM in the germline V gene. CDR3 loop: CASSLMTGTGVEKLFF. CDR3 DNA sequence: TGTGCCAGCAGTTTGATGACGGGAACGGGCGTTGAAAAACTGTTTTTT.

J is TRBJ2-1 and V is TRBV5-1, with 14 bases identical to TRBD2. J was trimmed by 4 bases and V by 4 bases; bases with no gene match: 4. Germline lookup yields CDR1 SGHRS and CDR2 YFSETQ. The CDR3 loop spans 16 amino acids. The CDR3 is CASSGTSGRVYNEQFF. DNA for the CDR3: TGCGCCAGCAGCGGGACTAGCGGGAGAGTGTACAATGAGCAGTTCTTC.

The rearrangement uses TRBV4-1 and TRBJ2-2; TRBD2 agrees at 9 bases. Trimming at V came to 4 bases and at J to 0 bases, leaving 6 bases not matched to a gene. CDR3 length: 17 amino acids. The germline gives CDR1 MGHRA, CDR2 YSYEKL. The CDR3 is CASSREREASNTGELFF. The CDR3 nucleotides are TGCGCCAGCAGCCGCGAGCGGGAGGCCTCGAACACCGGGGAGCTGTTTTTT.

This clone was recorded only once. This sequence joins TRBV19 and TRBJ2-7, with D hard to call. The CDR3 consists of 15 residues. Trimming took off 6 bases at V and 6 bases at J, with 21 bases between the two ends. Germline V lookup: CDR1 LNHDA, CDR2 SQIVND (reference sequence). The CDR3 here is CASRISGPIPSEQYF. The CDR3 nucleotides read TGTGCCAGTAGAATATCCGGCCCTATCCCCTCCGAGCAGTACTTC.

The CDR3 DNA follows: TGCGCCAGCAGCTTATCTAGCGCCTACACAGATACGCAGTATTTT. Its translation is CASSLSSAYTDTQYF. The chain links TRBV5-1 to TRBJ2-3; D possibly corresponds to TRBD2 (6 bases). V was shortened by 2 bases and J by 2 bases, with 12 bases between the two germline ends. Germline V CDR1 and CDR2: SGHRS, YFSETQ. This CDR3 is 15 amino acids long. Combining the CDR3 with reference TRBV5-1 and TRBJ2-3 gives the whole variable domain KAGVTQTPRYLIKTRGQQVTLSCSPISGHRSVSWYQQTPGQGLQFLFEYFSETQRNKGNFPGRFSGRQFSNSRSEMNVSTLELGDSALYLCASSLSSAYTDTQYFGPGTRLTVL.

V is TRBV7-3 and J is TRBJ2-2; maybe TRBD2 (6 bases). Looked up from germline, CDR1 is SGHTA and CDR2 is FQGTGA. CDR3 length: 17 residues. V lost 5 bases, J lost 4 bases, and 20 bases lay in between. The CDR3 loop reads CASSPQVGSGITGELFF. The CDR3 DNA reads TGTGCCAGCAGCCCCCAAGTGGGTAGCGGTATCACCGGGGAGCTGTTTTTT.

The chain recombines TRBV28 with TRBJ2-7, with D unresolved. V was shortened by 2 bases and J by 2 bases, with 22 bases between the two germline ends. CDR3 size: 18 residues. The V gene's germline CDR1 is MDHEN and CDR2 SYDVKM. This CDR3 reads CASSLRPPPHPPTYEQYF. CDR3 nucleotides: TGTGCCAGCAGTTTACGTCCACCACCTCACCCTCCCACCTACGAGCAGTACTTC.

The rearrangement links TRBV7-2 to TRBJ2-2, with D unclear. CDR3 length equals 13 residues. V dropped 3 bases and J dropped 3 bases, with 5 bases sitting between them. Germline assignment: CDR1 SGHTA and CDR2 FQGNSA. The chain's CDR3 is CASSFKDTGELFF. The CDR3 DNA sequence: TGTGCCAGCAGCTTTAAGGACACCGGGGAGCTGTTTTTT.

This clone was detected only once. The same CDR3 arises from other DNA sequences in this sample as well. The rearrangement links TRBV11-3 to TRBJ1-1; a possible D gene is TRBD1 (5 bases). Between the trimmed V and J ends, which lost 1 base and 1 base, there was a span of 10 bases. This CDR3 is built from 15 residues. Germline CDR1 and CDR2: SGHNT and YENEEA. CDR3: CASSLGGTENTEAFF. Written as DNA, the CDR3 is TGTGCCAGCAGCTTAGGCGGGACCGAGAACACTGAAGCTTTCTTT.

This chain uses TRBV7-2 with TRBJ1-3; possibly TRBD1 for D (5 bases). CDR1 SGHTA and CDR2 FQGNSA come from the germline V gene. The CDR3 is 14 residues long. V lost 5 bases to trimming and J lost 0 bases, with 8 bases between them. The CDR3 reads CASSPGNSGNTIYF. The CDR3 nucleotides are TGTGCCAGCAGCCCAGGGAACTCTGGAAACACCATATATTTT.

This clone was counted a few times. The chain uses TRBV29-1 and TRBJ1-3; tentative D call: TRBD1 (5 bases). Germline CDR1 and CDR2: SQVTM and ANQGSEA. V lost 4 bases to trimming and J lost 1 base, with 5 bases between them. This CDR3 has 12 residues. The CDR3 DNA reads as TGCAGCGTTGGACAGTCTGGAAACACCATATATTTT. It is translated as CSVGQSGNTIYF.

The V call is TRBV19, the J call TRBJ1-5; D is undetermined. This CDR3 spans 13 amino acids. V shed 2 bases and J shed 2 bases, with 4 bases lying between them. In germline, CDR1 is LNHDA, CDR2 SQIVND (reference sequence). The CDR3 sequence is CASSISGNQPQHF. DNA for the CDR3: TGTGCCAGTAGTATAAGCGGCAATCAGCCCCAGCATTTT.

A few counts support this clone. V usage is TRBV7-8 and J usage is TRBJ1-1, with D perhaps matching TRBD1 (5 bases). The germline V and J ends were trimmed by 5 bases and 3 bases, with 13 bases remaining between them. The length of the CDR3 is 14 residues. The V gene's germline CDR1 is SGHVS and CDR2 FQNEAQ. DNA of the CDR3: TGTGCCAGCAGCCAACGGACAAGAGACACTGAAGCTTTCTTT. Its protein is CASSQRTRDTEAFF.

The V call is TRBV5-1, the J call TRBJ2-5; possible D gene TRBD1, 6 bases. Germline lookup yields CDR1 SGHRS and CDR2 YFSETQ. The CDR3 extends over 16 amino acids. The V end was cut by 3 bases, the J end by 1 base, with 16 bases between. The CDR3 sequence: CASSSQGRRTQETQYF. CDR3 nucleotide sequence: TGCGCCAGCAGCTCCCAGGGGCGGAGGACCCAAGAGACCCAGTACTTC.

This sequence joins TRBV2 and TRBJ1-1, with 10 bases identical to TRBD1. The CDR3 is made up of 15 amino acids. Germline V gives CDR1 SNHLY, CDR2 FYNNEI. Trimming removed 4 bases from V and 1 base from J; junction bases left unmatched: 3. In nucleotides, the CDR3 is TGTGCCAGCAGTGGGACAGGGGGGGAGAACACTGAAGCTTTCTTT. It codes for CASSGTGGENTEAFF.

The chain employs TRBV11-2 and TRBJ2-2, with D uncertain. This CDR3 is 13 amino acids long. Germline loops: CDR1 SGHAT, CDR2 FQNNGV. Deletions cut 1 base from V and 9 bases from J, with 9 bases between. For the CDR3, the DNA is TGTGCCAGCAGCTTAGGAAGGGAAAGGGAGCTGTTTTTT. Its protein product is CASSLGRERELFF.

This clone was detected a few times. V usage is TRBV7-3 and J usage is TRBJ1-1; 9 nucleotides agree with TRBD1. This CDR3 contains 16 residues. J was trimmed by 1 base and V by 3 bases; bases with no gene match: 6. The germline gives CDR1 SGHTA, CDR2 FQGTGA. The CDR3 protein is CASSLGGTGRNTEAFF. CDR3 coding DNA: TGTGCCAGCAGCTTGGGGGGGACAGGGCGGAACACTGAAGCTTTCTTT.

This chain connects TRBV7-3 to TRBJ2-1; 7 bases match TRBD2. Germline CDR1 SGHTA, CDR2 FQGTGA. V trimming: 3 bases; J trimming: 13 bases; junction bases outside the gene matches: 9. The CDR3 sequence is 13 residues long. The CDR3 is CASSLQGGQRQFF. CDR3 sequence (DNA): TGTGCCAGCAGCTTGCAGGGAGGGCAACGCCAGTTCTTC.

This clone has just one count. The chain joins TRBV28 to TRBJ2-5, with 7 bases that match TRBD2. V lost 0 bases and J lost 1; bases outside the gene matches: 11. CDR3 length: 18 amino acids. CDR1 is MDHEN and CDR2 is SYDVKM in the germline V gene. CDR3 amino acids: CASSLWGGGLSLQETQYF. The DNA for the CDR3 is TGTGCCAGCAGTTTATGGGGGGGAGGGCTTTCACTCCAAGAGACCCAGTACTTC.

This sequence joins TRBV7-9 and TRBJ2-5, with 8 bases that match TRBD1. Germline CDR1 reads SEHNR; CDR2 reads FQNEAQ (reference sequence). The CDR3 loop spans 16 amino acids. V shed 5 bases, J shed 1 base, and the junction held 9 bases outside the gene matches. In nucleotides, the CDR3 is TGTGCCAGCAGCGTCCGGACAGGGCGCCTCCAAGAGACCCAGTACTTC. Its protein product is CASSVRTGRLQETQYF.

CDR3 residues: CASSDMGLNNEQFF. CDR3 DNA: TGCGCCAGCAGTGATATGGGACTAAACAATGAGCAGTTCTTC. V and J are TRBV10-1 and TRBJ2-1; 7 positions agree with TRBD2. With V trimmed by 3 bases and J by 5 bases, 4 bases remained unmatched. Germline assignment: CDR1 WNHNN and CDR2 SYGVQD (reference sequence). This CDR3 comprises 14 residues.

The chain combines TRBV7-9 with TRBJ2-5; D might be TRBD2 (5 bases). Germline CDR1 is SEHNR and CDR2 is FQNEAQ (reference sequence). The CDR3 consists of 13 residues. The ends were cut back, 5 bases at V and 5 bases at J, with 12 bases in the middle. CDR3 residues: CASSLNPGETQYF. Written as DNA, the CDR3 is TGTGCCAGCAGCCTCAACCCGGGGGAGACCCAGTACTTC. Using reference TRBV7-9 and TRBJ2-5 for the parts outside the CDR3, the full variable domain is DTGVSQNPRHKITKRGQNVTFRCDPISEHNRLYWYRQTLGQGPEFLTYFQNEAQLEKSRLLSDRFSAERPKGSFSTLEIQRTEQGDSAMYLCASSLNPGETQYFGPGTRLLVL.

The gene calls are TRBV6-5 and TRBJ2-5; D possibly corresponds to TRBD2 (5 bases). Per germline, CDR1 MNHEY and CDR2 SVGAGI. Trimming cost V 6 bases and J 5 bases, with 13 bases left between them. The CDR3 loop spans 13 amino acids. CDR3 sequence reads: CASSWTGRETQYF. The CDR3 nucleotides read TGTGCCAGCAGCTGGACTGGTAGGGAGACCCAGTACTTC.

The chain is built from TRBV27 and TRBJ1-6; a possible D gene is TRBD1 (5 bases). Trimming took off 7 bases at V and 7 bases at J, with 14 bases between the two ends. CDR1 is MNHEY and CDR2 is SMNVEV in the germline V gene (reference sequence). The CDR3 is 14 amino acids. The CDR3 coding sequence is TGTGCCAGCACGTTTAGGGGAGGGAATTCACCCCTCCACTTT. Residues: CASTFRGGNSPLHF.

The chain combines TRBV4-3 with TRBJ2-2; the D gene could be TRBD1 or TRBD2 (6 bases each). This CDR3 has 18 residues. Germline CDR1 LGHNA, CDR2 YSLEER. V gave up 2 bases and J gave up 2 bases, with 18 bases separating them. CDR3 in amino acids: CASSQYKGGGINTGELFF. The CDR3 DNA follows: TGCGCCAGCAGCCAATATAAGGGGGGCGGAATTAACACCGGGGAGCTGTTTTTT.

Only a few counts were recorded for this clone. The gene calls are TRBV12-5 and TRBJ1-1; no firm D call. V lost 1 base and J 0 bases, leaving 12 bases between the germline ends. The germline CDR1 and CDR2 sequences are LGHNT and FRNRAP. The CDR3 is 16 residues long. In DNA form, the CDR3 reads TGTGCTAGTGGTTTGGCTTACATGACAATGAACACTGAAGCTTTCTTT. Protein product: CASGLAYMTMNTEAFF.

The chain carries TRBV11-1 and TRBJ2-3; 9 nucleotides align to TRBD1. The CDR3 runs 16 residues. The V gene's germline CDR1 is SGHAT and CDR2 FQDESV (reference sequence). J gave up 0 bases and V 5 bases, and 6 bases lay outside the gene matches. CDR3 sequence: CASSPGTGLSTDTQYF. The CDR3 nucleotides are TGTGCCAGCAGCCCGGGGACAGGGCTTAGCACAGATACGCAGTATTTT.

This chain connects TRBV7-2 to TRBJ1-1, with D unclear. From germline, CDR1 is SGHTA and CDR2 FQGNSA. Trimming left V 5 bases short and J 1 base short, with 11 bases between. There are 14 residues in the CDR3. The CDR3 region has the DNA TGTGCCAGCAGCGCCAGTCGGGGGAACACTGAAGCTTTCTTT. The encoded protein is CASSASRGNTEAFF. The full variable domain, completed using reference TRBV7-2 and TRBJ1-1, is GAGVSQSPSNKVTEKGKDVELRCDPISGHTALYWYRQSLGQGLEFLIYFQGNSAPDKSGLPSDRFSAERTGGSVSTLTIQRTQQEDSAVYLCASSASRGNTEAFFGQGTRLTVV.

The genes are TRBV2 and TRBJ1-1; a possible D gene is TRBD1 (6 bases). Germline V gives CDR1 SNHLY, CDR2 FYNNEI. The CDR3 totals 14 residues. V lost 4 bases and J lost 3, with 12 bases in between. CDR3 sequence (DNA): TGTGCCAGCAGTGGGGGGCAGCGCGACACTGAAGCTTTCTTT. Translation: CASSGGQRDTEAFF.